This is a list of T cell receptor beta chains from one sample in a study of T cell repertoires in cytomegalovirus infection. TCRdb re-derived calls from the reads in MiXCR, one entry per CDR3 protein. This sample has 85,000 to 130,000 distinct CDR3 sequences, with around 22% found just once. The material sequenced was CD8+ T cells from PBMCs. These receptors came from a human donor in good health (CMV status not recorded). Some clones in this sample may be carry-over from other donors' samples. Each CDR3 is given with its conserved first and last residue. Fields, in order: clone size, V gene, D gene, J gene, CDR3 protein, CDR3 DNA. The D gene is left open where the match is weak. Clone sizes are given selectively: once, few, many, or a class where the clone is expanded.

>.|TRBV6-2/TRBV6-3|.|TRBJ2-7
CASRDGYYEQYF
TGTGCCAGCCGGGACGGATATTACGAGCAGTACTTC
>many|TRBV11-1|.|TRBJ1-1
CASSRAGSRTEAFF
TGTGCCAGCAGCCGCGCAGGGTCAAGGACTGAAGCTTTCTTT
>.|TRBV20-1|.|TRBJ2-3
CSASTADTQYF
TGCAGTGCCAGCACTGCAGATACGCAGTATTTT
>.|TRBV7-6|.|TRBJ1-5
CASSLGSGGDQPQHF
TGTGCCAGCAGCTTAGGGTCGGGGGGAGATCAGCCCCAGCATTTT
>many|TRBV7-6|TRBD2|TRBJ2-5
CASSSWTSGSQETQYF
TGTGCCAGCAGCTCCTGGACTAGCGGGTCACAAGAGACCCAGTACTTC
>many|TRBV12-3/TRBV12-4|.|TRBJ2-7
CASSLQADYEQYF
TGTGCCAGCAGTCTACAGGCAGACTACGAGCAGTACTTC
>.|TRBV12-3/TRBV12-4|TRBD1|TRBJ1-5
CASSLGTGGDRPQHF
TGTGCCAGCAGTTTAGGGACAGGGGGCGATCGGCCCCAGCATTTT
>few|TRBV6-1|.|TRBJ1-5
CASSEWVVSNQPQHF
TGTGCCAGCAGTGAATGGGTAGTCAGCAATCAGCCCCAGCATTTT
>.|TRBV11-2|.|TRBJ2-2
CASRGTAGTGELFF
TGTGCCAGCAGAGGAACCGCGGGCACCGGGGAGCTGTTTTTT
>few|TRBV15|TRBD1|TRBJ1-1
CATSRLGTGEKAFF
TGTGCCACCAGCAGATTGGGAACAGGGGAAAAAGCTTTCTTT
>.|TRBV25-1|.|TRBJ1-2
CASSLGVYYGYTF
TGTGCCAGCAGTCTCGGGGTGTACTATGGCTACACCTTC
>few|TRBV12-3/TRBV12-4|TRBD1|TRBJ1-1
CASIRRQGVNTEAFF
TGTGCCAGCATCCGTCGACAGGGAGTGAACACTGAAGCTTTCTTT
>few|TRBV4-2|TRBD2|TRBJ2-2
CASSQDLADWTSGGADTGELFF
TGTGCCAGCAGCCAAGATCTGGCAGACTGGACTAGCGGGGGGGCCGACACCGGGGAGCTGTTTTTT
>many|TRBV7-2|TRBD2|TRBJ2-3
CASQAASGGTTDTQYF
TGTGCCTCCCAGGCGGCTAGCGGGGGGACCACAGATACGCAGTATTTT
>.|TRBV7-9|.|TRBJ1-1
CASSLAVENGAFF
TGTGCCAGCAGCTTAGCGGTGGAAAACGGAGCTTTCTTT
>few|TRBV7-2|.|TRBJ2-3
CASSLAPGTDTQYF
TGTGCCAGCAGCTTAGCTCCCGGGACAGATACGCAGTATTTT
>many|TRBV7-6|TRBD1|TRBJ1-4
CASSPLGTGLNEKLFF
TGTGCCAGCAGCCCTCTCGGGACAGGTCTAAATGAAAAACTGTTTTTT
>.|TRBV6-5|.|TRBJ2-2
CASSYSEANTGELFF
TGTGCCAGCAGTTACTCGGAAGCGAACACCGGGGAGCTGTTTTTT
>.|TRBV4-3|.|TRBJ2-1
CASSQEDSSYNEQFF
TGCGCCAGCAGCCAGGAGGACAGTTCCTACAATGAGCAGTTCTTC
>many|TRBV12-3/TRBV12-4|.|TRBJ2-1
CASSSLASPYNEQFF
TGTGCCAGCAGTTCCCTAGCGAGCCCCTACAATGAGCAGTTCTTC
>many|TRBV4-3|TRBD2|TRBJ2-1
CASSQEVAGGFNEQFF
TGCGCCAGCAGCCAAGAGGTAGCGGGGGGGTTCAATGAGCAGTTCTTC